These T cell receptor beta chains were read from a single sample in a study of spatial heterogeneity in lung cancer. One entry per CDR3 protein results from TCRdb running MiXCR on the 5' RACE reads. The repertoire consists of roughly 48,000 distinct CDR3 sequences, with roughly 5.2% occurring once and the leading ten covering around 10%. The specimen was PBMCs, collected at surgery. The receptors come from a male donor with early-stage non-small cell lung cancer. CDR3s include the opening cysteine and the closing phenylalanine or tryptophan. The D gene is left open where the match is weak. Size is omitted from some rows. Given values are once, few, many or a class for expanded clones.

D gene,V gene,J gene,clone size,CDR3 protein,CDR3 DNA
TRBD2,TRBV2,TRBJ2-7,many,CASSDRLAGEEQYF,TGTGCCAGCAGTGATCGACTAGCGGGTGAGGAGCAGTACTTC
NA,TRBV5-1,TRBJ1-4,many,CASSLVGTDNEKLFF,TGCGCCAGCAGCTTGGTAGGGACCGATAATGAAAAACTGTTTTTT
NA,TRBV7-9,TRBJ2-7,many,CASSLESAGFYEQYF,TGTGCCAGCAGCTTAGAATCGGCAGGGTTCTACGAGCAGTACTTC
NA,TRBV28,TRBJ2-2,many,CASSLSGDPTGELFF,TGTGCCAGCAGTTTATCGGGGGACCCCACCGGGGAGCTGTTTTTT
NA,TRBV6-2/TRBV6-3,TRBJ2-2,many,CASSYGEAGELFF,TGTGCCAGCAGTTACGGAGAGGCTGGGGAGCTGTTTTTT
NA,TRBV5-4,TRBJ2-7,many,CASSPTPGRYEQYF,TGTGCCAGCAGCCCTACACCCGGGAGATACGAGCAGTACTTC
TRBD2,TRBV4-3,TRBJ2-1,many,CASSQELAGAFYNEQFF,TGCGCCAGCAGCCAAGAATTAGCGGGAGCTTTTTACAATGAGCAGTTCTTC
TRBD1,TRBV5-4,TRBJ2-3,NA,CASSSPTGLITDTQYF,TGTGCCAGCAGCTCACCGACAGGGTTGATAACAGATACGCAGTATTTT
NA,TRBV30,TRBJ2-7,many,CAWNLGGAYEQYF,TGTGCCTGGAACTTAGGGGGGGCCTACGAGCAGTACTTC
TRBD1,TRBV4-1,TRBJ2-1,many,CASSQDGRNRGNEQFF,TGCGCCAGCAGCCAAGATGGGCGGAACAGGGGCAATGAGCAGTTCTTC
TRBD2,TRBV10-3,TRBJ2-3,many,CAISVGSGKTDTQYF,TGTGCCATCAGTGTAGGTAGCGGGAAAACAGATACGCAGTATTTT
TRBD1,TRBV20-1,TRBJ1-1,NA,CSAIEGALTEAFF,TGCAGTGCGATCGAGGGGGCGCTGACTGAAGCTTTCTTT
NA,TRBV6-2/TRBV6-3,TRBJ2-7,many,CASGETYEQYF,TGTGCCAGCGGAGAAACCTACGAGCAGTACTTC